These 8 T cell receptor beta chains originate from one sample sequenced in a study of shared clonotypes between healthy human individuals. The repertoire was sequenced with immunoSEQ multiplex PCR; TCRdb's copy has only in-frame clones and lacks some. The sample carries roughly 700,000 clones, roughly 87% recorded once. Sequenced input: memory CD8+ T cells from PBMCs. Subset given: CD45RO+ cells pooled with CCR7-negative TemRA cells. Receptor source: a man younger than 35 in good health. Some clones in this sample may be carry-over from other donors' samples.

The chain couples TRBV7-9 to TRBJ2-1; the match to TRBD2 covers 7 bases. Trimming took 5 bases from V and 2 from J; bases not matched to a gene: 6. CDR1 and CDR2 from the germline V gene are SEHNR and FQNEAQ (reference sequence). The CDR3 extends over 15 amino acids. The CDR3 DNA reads TGTGCCAGCAGCATAGGGACTACACCCTACAATGAGCAGTTCTTC. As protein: CASSIGTTPYNEQFF.

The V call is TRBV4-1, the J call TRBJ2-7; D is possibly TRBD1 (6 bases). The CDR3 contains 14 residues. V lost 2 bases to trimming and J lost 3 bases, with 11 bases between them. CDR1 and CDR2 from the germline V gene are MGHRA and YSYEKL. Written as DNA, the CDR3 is TGCGCCAGCAGCCAACGAGACAGGAACTACGAGCAGTACTTC. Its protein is CASSQRDRNYEQYF.

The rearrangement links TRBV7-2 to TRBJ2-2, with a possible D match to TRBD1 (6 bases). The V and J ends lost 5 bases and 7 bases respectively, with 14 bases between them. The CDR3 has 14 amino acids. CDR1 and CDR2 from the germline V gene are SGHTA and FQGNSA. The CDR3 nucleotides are TGTGCCAGCAGCCACAGGGTGCGCAGCGGGGAGCTGTTTTTT. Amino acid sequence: CASSHRVRSGELFF.

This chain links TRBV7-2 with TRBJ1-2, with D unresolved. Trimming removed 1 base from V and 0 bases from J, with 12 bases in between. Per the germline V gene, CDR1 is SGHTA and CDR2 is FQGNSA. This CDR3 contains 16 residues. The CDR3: CASSLVGEPANYGYTF. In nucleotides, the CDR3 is TGTGCCAGCAGCTTAGTGGGAGAGCCAGCTAACTATGGCTACACCTTC.

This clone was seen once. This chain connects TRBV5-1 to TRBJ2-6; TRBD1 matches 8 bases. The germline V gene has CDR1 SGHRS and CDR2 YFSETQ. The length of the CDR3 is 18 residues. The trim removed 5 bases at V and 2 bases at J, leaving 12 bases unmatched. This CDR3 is CASRTGTGHLPGANVLTF. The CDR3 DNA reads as TGCGCCAGCAGGACCGGGACAGGCCATCTCCCTGGGGCCAACGTCCTGACTTTC.

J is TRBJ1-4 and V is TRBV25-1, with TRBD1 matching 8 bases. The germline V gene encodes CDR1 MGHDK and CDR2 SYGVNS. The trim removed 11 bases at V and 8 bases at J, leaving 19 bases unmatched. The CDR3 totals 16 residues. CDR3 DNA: TGTGCCTTCGCGGGGCCCCAACAGGGGGGAGGGGAAAAACTGTTTTTT. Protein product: CAFAGPQQGGGEKLFF.

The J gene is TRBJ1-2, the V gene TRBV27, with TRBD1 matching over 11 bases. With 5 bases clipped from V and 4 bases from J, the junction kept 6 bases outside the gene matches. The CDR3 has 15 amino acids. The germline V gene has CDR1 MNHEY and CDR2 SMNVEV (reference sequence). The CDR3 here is CASSLRTGGTYGYTF. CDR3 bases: TGTGCCAGCAGTCTGAGGACAGGGGGCACCTATGGCTACACCTTC.

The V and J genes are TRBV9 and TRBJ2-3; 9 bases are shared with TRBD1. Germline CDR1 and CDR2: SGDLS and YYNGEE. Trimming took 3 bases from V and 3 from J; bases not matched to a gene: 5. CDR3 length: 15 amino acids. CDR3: CASSEQGARTDTQYF. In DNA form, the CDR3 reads TGTGCCAGCAGCGAACAGGGGGCGAGGACAGATACGCAGTATTTT.